These T cell receptor beta chains were read from a single sample in a study of cytomegalovirus exposure and HLA in healthy donors. Libraries were prepared by immunoSEQ multiplex PCR; TCRdb keeps only in-frame clonotypes and omits some of them. The data contain over 200,000 clones, around 88% of them singletons. The sequencing sample was made of PBMCs. The receptors were sampled from a woman aged 18-29 years in good health and CMV-seronegative. The CDR3 runs from the conserved cysteine through the conserved F or W. D genes are given only for firm matches. Rows may omit the clone size; those that give it use once, few, many or a size class.

CDR3nt: TGCGCCAGCAGCTTGGCGGCGGGAGTTCAGTACAATGAGCAGTTCTTC
CDR3aa: CASSLAAGVQYNEQFF
abundance: NA
v_gene: TRBV5-1
d_gene: TRBD2
j_gene: TRBJ2-1

CDR3nt: TGTGCCAGCAGTTTATCAGGGTGGTACGAGCAGTACTTC
CDR3aa: CASSLSGWYEQYF
abundance: once
v_gene: TRBV28
d_gene: NA
j_gene: TRBJ2-7

CDR3nt: TGTGCCAGCAGTGAATTGGGACAGGGAAGCGAGCAGTACTTC
CDR3aa: CASSELGQGSEQYF
abundance: once
v_gene: TRBV6-1
d_gene: TRBD1
j_gene: TRBJ2-7

CDR3nt: TGTGCCAGCAGCCCCCCGACTAGCGGAGCCTACAATGAGCAGTTCTTC
CDR3aa: CASSPPTSGAYNEQFF
abundance: NA
v_gene: TRBV11-2
d_gene: TRBD2
j_gene: TRBJ2-1

CDR3nt: TGTGCCAGCAGGGTTCAGCGGAACTACAATGAGCAGTTCTTC
CDR3aa: CASRVQRNYNEQFF
abundance: NA
v_gene: TRBV2
d_gene: NA
j_gene: TRBJ2-1

CDR3nt: TGTGCCAGCAGCGTAGTTCCGGGTGCCAAAAACATTCAGTACTTC
CDR3aa: CASSVVPGAKNIQYF
abundance: NA
v_gene: TRBV9
d_gene: NA
j_gene: TRBJ2-4

CDR3nt: TGTGCCACCAGAAAAAGGGGGAATAGGGGCTACACCTTC
CDR3aa: CATRKRGNRGYTF
abundance: NA
v_gene: TRBV15
d_gene: NA
j_gene: TRBJ1-2

CDR3nt: TGTGCCAGCAGTTTACTGGCGGGTGCCTACAATGAGCAGTTCTTC
CDR3aa: CASSLLAGAYNEQFF
abundance: NA
v_gene: TRBV28
d_gene: NA
j_gene: TRBJ2-1

CDR3nt: TGTGCCAGCTCGAATCCAGGGGAAAACACCGGGGAGCTGTTTTTT
CDR3aa: CASSNPGENTGELFF
abundance: NA
v_gene: TRBV2
d_gene: NA
j_gene: TRBJ2-2

CDR3nt: TGTGCCAGCAGCTTAGTAGGCTCTAGCCAACTAAGGGAGCAGTACTTC
CDR3aa: CASSLVGSSQLREQYF
abundance: NA
v_gene: TRBV7-2
d_gene: NA
j_gene: TRBJ2-7

CDR3nt: TGTGCCAGCAGTACGAGACTAGCGGGAGTTCGGGCCTACGAGCAGTACTTC
CDR3aa: CASSTRLAGVRAYEQYF
abundance: NA
v_gene: TRBV28
d_gene: TRBD2
j_gene: TRBJ2-7

CDR3nt: TGTGCCAGTAGTCGTCCCGGGACACTGGAGCAGCCCCAGCATTTT
CDR3aa: CASSRPGTLEQPQHF
abundance: few
v_gene: TRBV19
d_gene: NA
j_gene: TRBJ1-5

CDR3nt: TGTGCCAGCAGCTTAGGACCAGGCTACAATGAGCAGTTCTTC
CDR3aa: CASSLGPGYNEQFF
abundance: NA
v_gene: TRBV13
d_gene: NA
j_gene: TRBJ2-1

CDR3nt: TGTGCCAGTAGTATTTGGGCTTCGGGGGCTGAAGCTTTCTTT
CDR3aa: CASSIWASGAEAFF
abundance: NA
v_gene: TRBV19
d_gene: NA
j_gene: TRBJ1-1

CDR3nt: TGTGCCAGTAGTATCCGGGACAGCTCCTACGAGCAGTACTTC
CDR3aa: CASSIRDSSYEQYF
abundance: NA
v_gene: TRBV19
d_gene: TRBD1
j_gene: TRBJ2-7

CDR3nt: TGTGCCAGCAGCTTAGATCCCTCAGGGGGGTATCAGCCCCAGCATTTT
CDR3aa: CASSLDPSGGYQPQHF
abundance: NA
v_gene: TRBV11-2
d_gene: TRBD1
j_gene: TRBJ1-5

CDR3nt: TGTGCCACCAGCAGAGATCAGGGGAACTATGGCTACACCTTC
CDR3aa: CATSRDQGNYGYTF
abundance: once
v_gene: TRBV15
d_gene: NA
j_gene: TRBJ1-2

CDR3nt: TGCGCCAGCAGCCAAGATTTACTAGCGGGAAATTATAATGAGCAGTTCTTC
CDR3aa: CASSQDLLAGNYNEQFF
abundance: NA
v_gene: TRBV4-1
d_gene: TRBD2
j_gene: TRBJ2-1

CDR3nt: TGTGCCAGCAGTTCTCGGCCTAGCGGAGACAATGAGCAGTTCTTC
CDR3aa: CASSSRPSGDNEQFF
abundance: NA
v_gene: TRBV28
d_gene: TRBD2
j_gene: TRBJ2-1

CDR3nt: TGTGCCAGCAGTGGGCGGGACAGGGTATCCTACGAGCAGTACTTC
CDR3aa: CASSGRDRVSYEQYF
abundance: NA
v_gene: TRBV6-1
d_gene: TRBD1
j_gene: TRBJ2-7

CDR3nt: TGTGCCAGCAGCGTCGGCCCGGGACTGTCGACCTACGAGCAGTACTTC
CDR3aa: CASSVGPGLSTYEQYF
abundance: NA
v_gene: TRBV9
d_gene: NA
j_gene: TRBJ2-7